Listed below are T cell receptor beta chains from one sample, sequenced in a study of T cells in Graves' hyperthyroidism and ophthalmopathy. TCRdb called the multiplex PCR reads again in MiXCR, with one record for every CDR3 protein. The sample lists a few hundred thousand distinct CDR3 sequences, 15% to 18% occurring once. Sequencing was performed on blood. The source of these receptors is a woman under 40 with Graves' hyperthyroidism. Each CDR3 is given with its conserved first and last residue. D genes are given only for firm matches. Clone size appears in some rows only: once, few, many, or a class for an expanded clone.

>TRBD1|TRBV7-2|few|TRBJ1-5
CASSSGQGAGQPQHF
TGTGCCAGCAGCTCTGGACAGGGGGCAGGCCAGCCCCAGCATTTT
>-|TRBV7-6|-|TRBJ1-5
CASSLGASLKGNQPQHF
TGTGCCAGCAGCTTAGGTGCTTCGCTGAAGGGTAATCAGCCCCAGCATTTT
>TRBD2|TRBV2|-|TRBJ2-1
CASTQRVSGRTYNEQFF
TGTGCCAGCACCCAACGGGTAAGCGGGAGGACCTACAATGAGCAGTTCTTC
>-|TRBV7-9|-|TRBJ1-1
CASSTGASAPNTEAFF
TGTGCCAGCAGCACAGGAGCATCAGCTCCGAACACTGAAGCTTTCTTT
>-|TRBV24-1|-|TRBJ2-7
CATSPGQSYEQYF
TGTGCCACCAGTCCCGGACAGTCCTACGAGCAGTACTTC
>-|TRBV27|few|TRBJ2-3
CASSLYPADTQYF
TGTGCCAGCAGTTTATATCCGGCAGATACGCAGTATTTT
>-|TRBV7-8|-|TRBJ2-1
CASSLARGSSYNEQFF
TGTGCCAGCAGCTTAGCGCGGGGCAGCTCCTACAATGAGCAGTTCTTC
>-|TRBV19|-|TRBJ1-2
CASSIATPVQNYGYTF
TGTGCCAGTAGTATAGCCACGCCCGTACAGAACTATGGCTACACCTTC
>-|TRBV19|-|TRBJ2-1
CATIRTGEQFF
TGTGCCACGATACGTACAGGGGAGCAGTTCTTC
>TRBD1|TRBV19|-|TRBJ1-2
CASSWTGTVGYGYTF
TGTGCCAGTAGTTGGACAGGGACTGTAGGCTATGGCTACACCTTC
>-|TRBV19|many|TRBJ2-2
CASSISGNTGELFF
TGTGCCAGTAGTATCTCGGGGAACACCGGGGAGCTGTTTTTT
>TRBD2|TRBV20-1|many|TRBJ2-3
CSAPRLAGSSTDTQYF
TGCAGTGCCCCCCGACTAGCGGGAAGTAGCACAGATACGCAGTATTTT
>-|TRBV30|many|TRBJ2-1
CAWSVLGQGGVGEQFF
TGTGCCTGGAGTGTACTGGGCCAGGGGGGGGTCGGGGAGCAGTTCTTC
>TRBD2|TRBV20-1|many|TRBJ2-1
CSARDDRSSGNEQFF
TGCAGTGCTAGAGATGACCGGTCTAGCGGAAATGAGCAGTTCTTC
>TRBD2|TRBV3-1|many|TRBJ2-7
CASSQDLGSGETYEQYF
TGTGCCAGCAGCCAAGATCTAGGTAGCGGGGAAACCTACGAGCAGTACTTC
>TRBD1|TRBV6-1|-|TRBJ1-1
CASNEGTVVRQAFF
TGTGCCAGCAACGAAGGGACAGTAGTCCGACAAGCTTTCTTT
>-|TRBV29-1|once|TRBJ2-2
CSVGMTVNTGELFF
TGCAGCGTGGGTATGACAGTGAACACCGGGGAGCTGTTTTTT
>-|TRBV18|many|TRBJ2-1
CASSPRGSTYNEQFF
TGTGCCAGCTCACCACGGGGTAGCACCTACAATGAGCAGTTCTTC
>-|TRBV6-1|many|TRBJ1-1
CASSRLGSGSEAFF
TGTGCCAGCAGTCGACTAGGTTCAGGGTCTGAAGCTTTCTTT
>-|TRBV13|few|TRBJ2-1
CASSLAGRNEQFF
TGTGCCAGCAGCTTAGCGGGAAGAAATGAGCAGTTCTTC
>-|TRBV6-8|-|TRBJ1-2
CASSQPGNYGYTF
TGTGCCAGCAGCCAACCGGGTAACTATGGCTACACCTTC
>-|TRBV11-2|-|TRBJ2-3
CASSLEGVYLAITDTQYF
TGTGCCAGCAGCTTAGAAGGGGTCTACCTAGCCATCACAGATACGCAGTATTTT
>-|TRBV27|many|TRBJ2-4
CASSLWGPTKGNIQYF
TGTGCCAGCAGTTTATGGGGTCCTACTAAAGGAAACATTCAGTACTTC
>-|TRBV11-3|few|TRBJ2-1
CASSLSSPLGGEQFF
TGTGCCAGCAGCTTAAGCAGCCCTTTGGGGGGTGAGCAGTTCTTC
>TRBD2|TRBV19|-|TRBJ2-1
CASSMGLDYNEQFF
TGTGCCAGTAGTATGGGACTAGACTACAATGAGCAGTTCTTC
>-|TRBV28|many|TRBJ1-6
CASSSAEGTFSSPLHF
TGTGCCAGCAGCTCGGCAGAGGGGACGTTTAGTTCACCCCTCCACTTT
>-|TRBV7-9|many|TRBJ2-7
CASSLLGAGVYEQYF
TGTGCCAGCAGCTTATTAGGGGCAGGAGTCTACGAGCAGTACTTC
>-|TRBV3-1|many|TRBJ2-1
CASSQVGGGNEQFF
TGTGCCAGCAGCCAAGTTGGAGGTGGCAATGAGCAGTTCTTC
>-|TRBV6-2/TRBV6-3|-|TRBJ2-3
CASNPRVGSDTQYF
TGTGCCAGCAACCCGAGAGTTGGCTCAGATACGCAGTATTTT
>TRBD1|TRBV6-1|-|TRBJ1-4
CASSGPGQGVEKLFF
TGTGCCAGCAGTGGGCCGGGACAGGGAGTGGAAAAACTGTTTTTT
>-|TRBV7-9|many|TRBJ2-7
CASDKGAGIGYEQYF
TGTGCCAGCGATAAAGGCGCGGGTATAGGCTACGAGCAGTACTTC
>TRBD1|TRBV20-1|many|TRBJ1-5
CSATHKPDRDNQPQHF
TGCAGTGCTACCCACAAACCGGACAGGGACAATCAGCCCCAGCATTTT
>-|TRBV5-8|many|TRBJ1-1
CASSFFHMNTEAFF
TGTGCCAGCAGCTTTTTCCACATGAACACTGAAGCTTTCTTT
>-|TRBV6-2/TRBV6-3|many|TRBJ2-7
CASSPRLELSEQYF
TGTGCCAGCAGCCCTCGACTGGAATTAAGCGAGCAGTACTTC
>TRBD1|TRBV27|-|TRBJ2-5
CASSSRDRRPETQYF
TGTGCCAGCAGTTCCCGGGACAGAAGGCCAGAGACCCAGTACTTC
>-|TRBV19|many|TRBJ1-1
CASTHWTARSTEAFF
TGTGCCAGTACCCACTGGACAGCTCGGAGTACTGAAGCTTTCTTT
>TRBD1|TRBV5-1|many|TRBJ2-1
CASSRDRVVQFF
TGCGCCAGCAGCCGAGACAGGGTGGTGCAGTTCTTC
>TRBD2|TRBV12-3/TRBV12-4|-|TRBJ2-7
CASRRGLASYEQYF
TGTGCCAGCAGACGGGGACTAGCGTCCTACGAGCAGTACTTC
>-|TRBV4-3|-|TRBJ2-6
CASSQEVGSGANVLTF
TGCGCCAGCAGCCAAGAAGTAGGGTCTGGGGCCAACGTCCTGACTTTC
>-|TRBV12-3/TRBV12-4|many|TRBJ1-5
CASNPAGGNQPQHF
TGTGCCAGCAACCCGGCCGGGGGCAATCAGCCCCAGCATTTT
>TRBD2|TRBV27|many|TRBJ2-1
CASSQVAGVLSEQFF
TGTGCCAGCAGCCAGGTAGCGGGAGTATTGAGTGAGCAGTTCTTC
>TRBD1|TRBV11-1|many|TRBJ1-3
CASSSTGTASGNTIYF
TGTGCCAGCAGCTCGACGGGGACAGCCTCTGGAAACACCATATATTTT
>-|TRBV10-3|many|TRBJ1-1
CAISESRGGPVTEAFF
TGTGCCATCAGTGAGTCTCGGGGGGGGCCGGTCACTGAAGCTTTCTTT